This T cell receptor beta chain was observed in a study of identical twins. In TCRdb, the 5' RACE reads were re-called with MiXCR into one record per CDR3 protein. This table holds approximately 600,000 distinct CDR3 sequences, roughly 9.5% found once. V was clipped by 4 bases and J by 0 bases; unmatched bases: 12. The CDR3 totals 19 residues. Germline lookup yields CDR1 SGHAT and CDR2 FQNNGV. These data were also reused for a study on yellow fever vaccine responses in identical twins.

The chain joins TRBV11-2 to TRBJ2-6; 7 positions match TRBD1. Sequenced input: PBMCs. The TCR sequence derives from a woman aged 18-35 years in good health. The CDR3 DNA sequence: TGTGCCAGCAGCTCCCCCCGGGACAGAGTGTTCTCTGGGGCCAACGTCCTGACTTTC. It is translated as CASSSPRDRVFSGANVLTF. The full variable domain, completed using reference TRBV11-2 and TRBJ2-6, is EAGVAQSPRYKIIEKRQSVAFWCNPISGHATLYWYQQILGQGPKLLIQFQNNGVVDDSQLPKDRFSAERLKGVDSTLKIQPAKLEDSAVYLCASSSPRDRVFSGANVLTFGAGSRLTVL.